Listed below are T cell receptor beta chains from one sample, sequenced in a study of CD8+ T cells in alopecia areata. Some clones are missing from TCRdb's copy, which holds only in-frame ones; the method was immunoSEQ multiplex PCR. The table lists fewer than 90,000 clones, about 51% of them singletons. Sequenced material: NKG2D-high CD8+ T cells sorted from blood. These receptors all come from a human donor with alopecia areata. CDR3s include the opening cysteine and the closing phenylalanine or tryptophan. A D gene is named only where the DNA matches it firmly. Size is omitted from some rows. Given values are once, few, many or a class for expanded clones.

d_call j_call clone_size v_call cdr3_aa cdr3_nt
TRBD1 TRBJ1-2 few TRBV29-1 CSVDQGEHYGYTF TGCAGCGTAGATCAGGGGGAGCACTATGGCTACACCTTC
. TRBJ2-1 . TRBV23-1 CASSQSRRTGGNEQFF TGCGCCAGCAGTCAATCCCGGCGGACTGGGGGCAATGAGCAGTTCTTC
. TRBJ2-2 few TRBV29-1 CSVEDLGAGELFF TGCAGCGTTGAAGATCTCGGGGCCGGGGAGCTGTTTTTT
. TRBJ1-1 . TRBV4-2 CASSRTGSTEAFF TGTGCCAGCAGCCGCACAGGGTCCACTGAAGCTTTCTTT
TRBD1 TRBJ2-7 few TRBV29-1 CSVTLPDRGYEQYF TGCAGCGTCACACTCCCGGACAGGGGTTACGAGCAGTACTTC
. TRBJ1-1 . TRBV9 CASSVDGEDTEAFF TGTGCCAGCAGCGTAGATGGTGAGGACACTGAAGCTTTCTTT
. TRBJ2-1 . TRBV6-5 CASSYPGNEQFF TGTGCCAGCAGTTACCCTGGCAATGAGCAGTTCTTC
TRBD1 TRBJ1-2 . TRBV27 CASSLTNRGPYGYTF TGTGCCAGCAGCTTAACTAACAGGGGTCCCTATGGCTACACCTTC
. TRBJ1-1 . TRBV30 CAWSVGRTVEAFF TGTGCCTGGAGTGTCGGGAGGACAGTTGAAGCTTTCTTT
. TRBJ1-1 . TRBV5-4 CASSTPMNTEAFF TGTGCCAGCAGCACGCCCATGAACACTGAAGCTTTCTTT
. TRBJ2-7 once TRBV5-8 CASGDITYEQYF TGTGCCAGCGGGGACATTACCTACGAGCAGTACTTC
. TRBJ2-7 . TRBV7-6 CASSLEGKQYF TGTGCCAGCAGCTTAGAGGGGAAGCAGTACTTC
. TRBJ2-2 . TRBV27 CASSSFTGELFF TGTGCCAGCAGTTCCTTTACCGGGGAGCTGTTTTTT
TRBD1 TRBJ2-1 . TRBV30 CALGQGSYNEQFF TGTGCCCTAGGACAGGGTTCCTACAATGAGCAGTTCTTC
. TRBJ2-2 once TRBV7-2 CASSSNTGELFF TGTGCCAGCAGCTCGAACACCGGGGAGCTGTTTTTT
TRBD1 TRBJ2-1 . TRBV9 CASSVEGTGGYNEQFF TGTGCCAGCAGCGTAGAGGGGACAGGGGGCTACAATGAGCAGTTCTTC
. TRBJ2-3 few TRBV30 CAWRSTSTDTQYF TGTGCCTGGAGGTCTACTAGCACAGATACGCAGTATTTT
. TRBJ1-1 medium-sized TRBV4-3 CASSPGQNTEAFF TGCGCCAGCAGCCCCGGACAGAACACTGAAGCTTTCTTT
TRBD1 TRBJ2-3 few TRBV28 CASSSGTGGADTQYF TGTGCCAGCAGTTCCGGGACAGGGGGCGCGGATACGCAGTATTTT
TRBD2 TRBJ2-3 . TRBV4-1 CASTPGLGTDTQYF TGCGCCAGTACACCGGGACTAGGCACAGATACGCAGTATTTT
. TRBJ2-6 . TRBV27 CASSFRGANVLTF TGTGCCAGCAGTTTTCGGGGGGCCAACGTCCTGACTTTC
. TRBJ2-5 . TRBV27 CASTRPRSETQYF TGTGCCAGCACGAGGCCCCGTTCAGAGACCCAGTACTTC
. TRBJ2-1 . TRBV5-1 CASKGGDEQFF TGCGCCAGCAAGGGCGGTGATGAGCAGTTCTTC
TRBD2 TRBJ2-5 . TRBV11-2 CASSSSGSKTQYF TGTGCCAGCAGCTCCAGCGGGAGTAAGACCCAGTACTTC
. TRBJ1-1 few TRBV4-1 CASSQVGGLTEAFF TGCGCCAGCAGCCAAGTCGGGGGGCTAACTGAAGCTTTCTTT
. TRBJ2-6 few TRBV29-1 CSVESTPKQPLSGANVLTF TGCAGCGTTGAATCTACTCCAAAACAACCTCTCTCTGGGGCCAACGTCCTGACTTTC
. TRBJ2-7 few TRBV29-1 CSADKGAYEQYF TGCAGCGCGGACAAGGGTGCCTACGAGCAGTACTTC
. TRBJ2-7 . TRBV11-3 CASSFSDEQYF TGTGCCAGCAGCTTTTCGGACGAGCAGTACTTC
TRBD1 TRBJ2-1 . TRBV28 CASSTAGGYNEQFF TGTGCCAGCAGCACCGCAGGGGGCTACAATGAGCAGTTCTTC
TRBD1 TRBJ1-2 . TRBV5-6 CASSFQGANYGYTF TGTGCCAGCAGCTTTCAGGGGGCGAACTATGGCTACACCTTC
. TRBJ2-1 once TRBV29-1 CSARQHEQFF TGCAGCGCCCGACAACATGAGCAGTTCTTC